Here is one TCR beta chain with its context. Its matching antigen is unknown. Produced via immunoSEQ multiplex PCR; TCRdb's table is partial and in-frame only. The table includes 99,000 or so clones, around nine tenths detected once. Per germline, CDR1 SGHTA and CDR2 FQGTGA. The J segment lost 4 bases and the V segment lost 5 bases, leaving 9 bases of the junction unmatched. The CDR3 spans 16 residues. This specimen belongs to a study of T cell responses to AZD1222 COVID-19 vaccine. Study findings and constraints: The donor group comprised mostly white British people and more females; the analysis possibly underestimated clonal diversity.

This TCR derives from an adult in good health. The sample in question was peripheral blood, obtained on day 0 of AZD1222 vaccination. V gene TRBV7-3 combines with J gene TRBJ2-2; 8 positions agree with TRBD2. CDR3 nucleotides: TGTGCCAGCAGCACAAATGGGGGGACTAGCACCGGGGAGCTGTTTTTT. Translating it yields CASSTNGGTSTGELFF.